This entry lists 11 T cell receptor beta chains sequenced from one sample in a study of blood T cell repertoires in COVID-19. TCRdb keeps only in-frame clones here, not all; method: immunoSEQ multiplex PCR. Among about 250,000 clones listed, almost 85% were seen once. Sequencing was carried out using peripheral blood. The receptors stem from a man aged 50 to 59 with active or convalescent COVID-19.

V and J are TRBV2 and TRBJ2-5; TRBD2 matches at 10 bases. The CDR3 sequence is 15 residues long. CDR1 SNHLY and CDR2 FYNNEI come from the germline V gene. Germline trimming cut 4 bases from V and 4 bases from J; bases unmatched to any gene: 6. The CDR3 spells CASSASGRAAETQYF. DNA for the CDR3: TGTGCCAGCAGTGCGAGCGGGAGGGCCGCAGAGACCCAGTACTTC. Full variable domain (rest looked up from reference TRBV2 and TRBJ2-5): EPEVTQTPSHQVTQMGQEVILRCVPISNHLYFYWYRQILGQKVEFLVSFYNNEISEKSEIFDDQFSVERPDGSNFTLKIRSTKLEDSAMYFCASSASGRAAETQYFGPGTRLLVL.

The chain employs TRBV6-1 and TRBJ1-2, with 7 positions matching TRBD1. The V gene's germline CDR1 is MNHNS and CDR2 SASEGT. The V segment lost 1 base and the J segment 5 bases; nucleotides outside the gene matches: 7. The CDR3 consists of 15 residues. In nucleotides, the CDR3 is TGTGCCAGCAGTGAAGGCAGGGGGGTTTTGTATGGCTACACCTTC. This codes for CASSEGRGVLYGYTF.

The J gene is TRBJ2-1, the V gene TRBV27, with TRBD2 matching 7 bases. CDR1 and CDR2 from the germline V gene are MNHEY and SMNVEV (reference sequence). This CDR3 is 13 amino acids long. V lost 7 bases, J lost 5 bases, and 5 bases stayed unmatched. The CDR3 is CASTGGSDNEQFF. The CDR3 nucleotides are TGTGCCAGCACGGGCGGGAGTGACAATGAGCAGTTCTTC.

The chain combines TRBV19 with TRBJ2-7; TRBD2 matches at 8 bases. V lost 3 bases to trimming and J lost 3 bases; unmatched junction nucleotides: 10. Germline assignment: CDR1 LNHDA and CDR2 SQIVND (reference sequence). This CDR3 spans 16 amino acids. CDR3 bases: TGTGCCAGTAGTATTCATCCTAGCGGGCTCATCTACGAGCAGTACTTC. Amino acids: CASSIHPSGLIYEQYF.

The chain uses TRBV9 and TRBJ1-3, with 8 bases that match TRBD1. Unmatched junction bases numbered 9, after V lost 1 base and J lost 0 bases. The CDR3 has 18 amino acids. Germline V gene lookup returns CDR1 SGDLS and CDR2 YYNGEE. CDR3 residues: CASSVHRDRLISGNTIYF. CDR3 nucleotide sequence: TGTGCCAGCAGCGTACACCGGGACAGGCTAATCTCTGGAAACACCATATATTTT.

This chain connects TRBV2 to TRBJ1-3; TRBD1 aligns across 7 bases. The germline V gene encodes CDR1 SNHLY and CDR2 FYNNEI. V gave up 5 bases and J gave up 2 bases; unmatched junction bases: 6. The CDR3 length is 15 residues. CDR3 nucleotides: TGTGCCAGCAGTCCAACAGGGGTGGCTGGAAACACCATATATTTT. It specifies CASSPTGVAGNTIYF.

The DNA of the CDR3 is TGCAGCACGGGACCCCTCCGAGGCACAGATACGCAGTATTTT. Its protein product is CSTGPLRGTDTQYF. V is TRBV29-1 and J is TRBJ2-3, with D perhaps being TRBD1 or TRBD2 (5 bases each). The V gene's germline CDR1 is SQVTM and CDR2 ANQGSEA. This CDR3 has 14 residues. The V end was cut by 8 bases, the J end by 1 base, with 16 bases between.

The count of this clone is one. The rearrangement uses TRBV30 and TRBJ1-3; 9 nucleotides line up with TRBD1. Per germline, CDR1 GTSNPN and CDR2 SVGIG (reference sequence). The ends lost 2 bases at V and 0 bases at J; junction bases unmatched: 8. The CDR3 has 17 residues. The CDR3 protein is CAWSPPGQGISGNTIYF. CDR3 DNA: TGTGCCTGGAGTCCTCCGGGACAGGGCATCTCTGGAAACACCATATATTTT. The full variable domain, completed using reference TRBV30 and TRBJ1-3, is SQTIHQWPATLVQPVGSPLSLECTVEGTSNPNLYWYRQAAGRGLQLLFYSVGIGQISSEVPQNLSASRPQDRQFILSSKKLLLSDSGFYLCAWSPPGQGISGNTIYFGEGSWLTVV.

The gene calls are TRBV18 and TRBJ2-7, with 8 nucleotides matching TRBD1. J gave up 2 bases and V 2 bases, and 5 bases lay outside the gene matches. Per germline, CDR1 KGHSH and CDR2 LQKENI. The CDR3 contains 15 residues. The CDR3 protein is CASSPWTGPPYEQYF. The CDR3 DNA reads TGTGCCAGCTCACCATGGACAGGGCCGCCCTACGAGCAGTACTTC.

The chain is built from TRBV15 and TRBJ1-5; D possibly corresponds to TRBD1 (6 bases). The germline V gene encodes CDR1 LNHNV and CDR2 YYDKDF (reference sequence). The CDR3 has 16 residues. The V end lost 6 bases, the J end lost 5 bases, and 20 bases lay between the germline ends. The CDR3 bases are TGTGCCACCAGTACCCCCAGGGGAGAGGGGGATCAGCCCCAGCATTTT. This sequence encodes CATSTPRGEGDQPQHF.

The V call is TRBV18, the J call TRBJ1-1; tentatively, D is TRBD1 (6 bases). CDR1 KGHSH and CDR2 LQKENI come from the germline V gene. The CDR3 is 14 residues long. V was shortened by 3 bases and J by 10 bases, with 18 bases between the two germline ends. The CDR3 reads CASSPGAGDRVAFF. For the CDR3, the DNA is TGTGCCAGCTCACCCGGGGCAGGGGATCGTGTAGCTTTCTTT.